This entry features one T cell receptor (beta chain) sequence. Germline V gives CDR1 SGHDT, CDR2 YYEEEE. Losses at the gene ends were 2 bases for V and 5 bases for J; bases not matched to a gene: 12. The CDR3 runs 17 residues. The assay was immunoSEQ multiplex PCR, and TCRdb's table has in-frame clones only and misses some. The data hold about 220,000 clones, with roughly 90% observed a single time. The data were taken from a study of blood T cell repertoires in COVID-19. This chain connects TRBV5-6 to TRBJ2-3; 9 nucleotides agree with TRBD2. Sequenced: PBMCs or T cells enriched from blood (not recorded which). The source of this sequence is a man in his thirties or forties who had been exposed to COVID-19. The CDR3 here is CASSFGSLAGRRDTQYF. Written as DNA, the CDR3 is TGTGCCAGCAGCTTTGGAAGTCTAGCGGGGAGAAGAGATACGCAGTATTTT.